A selection of T cell receptor beta chains follows, all from one sample in a study of OX40 agonist ivuxolimab in advanced cancers. Produced via immunoSEQ multiplex PCR; TCRdb's table is partial and in-frame only. The data hold about 73,000 clones, with more than 70% observed a single time. The sample was CD4+ or CD8+ T cells sorted from blood, taken in a trial of the OX40 agonist ivuxolimab. These receptors were obtained from an adult with an advanced solid tumor such as melanoma, head and neck, liver or kidney cancer. Each CDR3 is given with its conserved first and last residue. A D gene is named only where the DNA matches it firmly. Some rows have no size entry. The others give once, few or many, or a class for an expanded clone.

cdr3_aa | cdr3_nt | v_call | clone_size | j_call | d_call
CASSVEGRGDGYTF | TGTGCCAGCAGCGTGGAGGGGAGAGGGGACGGCTACACCTTC | TRBV9 | NA | TRBJ1-2 | NA
CASRRGPREQYF | TGTGCCAGCAGGAGGGGTCCGAGGGAGCAGTACTTC | TRBV6-5 | NA | TRBJ2-7 | NA
CASSQDPLAGYNEQFF | TGTGCCAGCAGCCAAGACCCACTAGCGGGTTACAATGAGCAGTTCTTC | TRBV4-2 | NA | TRBJ2-1 | TRBD2
CAWSVVAGYGYTF | TGTGCCTGGAGTGTAGTAGCAGGCTATGGCTACACCTTC | TRBV30 | NA | TRBJ1-2 | NA
CASSWGPGQTNTQYF | TGCGCCAGCAGCTGGGGTCCTGGGCAGACGAATACGCAGTATTTT | TRBV5-1 | NA | TRBJ2-3 | NA
CASSYYNEQYF | TGTGCCAGCAGTTATTATAACGAGCAGTACTTC | TRBV6-5 | NA | TRBJ2-7 | NA
CASSKREAYNEQFF | TGTGCCAGCAGTAAGCGGGAGGCCTACAATGAGCAGTTCTTC | TRBV6-5 | NA | TRBJ2-1 | TRBD2
CATSRDHSSVSYNEQFF | TGTGCCACCAGCAGAGATCACTCCTCTGTCTCCTACAATGAGCAGTTCTTC | TRBV15 | NA | TRBJ2-1 | NA
CASTAGQTQETQYF | TGTGCCAGCACCGCGGGACAGACCCAAGAGACCCAGTACTTC | TRBV7-8 | NA | TRBJ2-5 | NA
CASRPPGQNEKLFF | TGCGCCAGCAGACCTCCGGGACAAAATGAAAAACTGTTTTTT | TRBV5-1 | NA | TRBJ1-4 | NA
CASSGDIDGELFF | TGCGCCAGCAGCGGGGACATTGACGGGGAGCTGTTTTTT | TRBV5-1 | NA | TRBJ2-2 | NA
CASSIEFHNEQFF | TGTGCCAGTAGTATTGAGTTCCACAATGAGCAGTTCTTC | TRBV19 | NA | TRBJ2-1 | NA
CASSLAQGSFDSYNEQFF | TGTGCCAGCAGCTTGGCCCAGGGTTCCTTCGACTCCTACAATGAGCAGTTCTTC | TRBV5-8 | NA | TRBJ2-1 | NA
CSVSAGTSGIDTQYF | TGCAGCGTTTCAGCCGGGACTAGCGGGATAGATACGCAGTATTTT | TRBV29-1 | NA | TRBJ2-3 | TRBD2
CASSPGQGTLHIQYF | TGTGCCAGCAGCCCCGGACAGGGCACTCTCCACATTCAGTACTTC | TRBV5-4 | NA | TRBJ2-4 | TRBD1
CASSDQEGYEQYF | TGTGCCAGCAGTGACCAGGAGGGCTACGAGCAGTACTTC | TRBV6-4 | NA | TRBJ2-7 | NA
CASSQGIQGTNQPQHF | TGCGCCAGCAGCCAAGGGATACAGGGTACCAATCAGCCCCAGCATTTT | TRBV4-1 | NA | TRBJ1-5 | NA
CASSLEQAQIVYF | TGTGCCAGCAGCTTAGAACAAGCACAGATAGTTTATTTT | TRBV7-9 | NA | TRBJ2-3 | NA
CASSLGQGVKTQYF | TGTGCCAGCAGCTTAGGACAGGGGGTCAAGACCCAGTACTTC | TRBV7-2 | once | TRBJ2-5 | TRBD1
CASSRDRGPDTQYF | TGTGCCAGCAGCCGGGACAGGGGGCCAGATACGCAGTATTTT | TRBV6-1 | once | TRBJ2-3 | TRBD1
CASSPSRTSGSYEQFF | TGTGCCAGCAGCCCATCCAGGACTAGCGGGAGTTATGAGCAGTTCTTC | TRBV7-3 | NA | TRBJ2-1 | TRBD2
CASSQEKNLANTGELFF | TGCGCCAGCAGCCAAGAAAAGAACCTCGCGAACACCGGGGAGCTGTTTTTT | TRBV4-1 | NA | TRBJ2-2 | NA
CASSPGSRPNTEAFF | TGCGCCAGCAGTCCTGGAAGCAGGCCAAACACTGAAGCTTTCTTT | TRBV5-1 | NA | TRBJ1-1 | NA
CASSGDRRYEQYF | TGCGCCAGCAGCGGGGACAGGCGTTACGAGCAGTACTTC | TRBV5-1 | NA | TRBJ2-7 | TRBD1
CASSYSSRNTEAFF | TGTGCCAGCAGTTACTCGTCGCGGAACACTGAAGCTTTCTTT | TRBV6-6 | NA | TRBJ1-1 | NA
CASSAAGTSYNEQFF | TGTGCCAGCAGCGCGGCCGGGACTAGCTACAATGAGCAGTTCTTC | TRBV9 | once | TRBJ2-1 | TRBD2
CASRPMTGSEQYF | TGTGCCAGCAGGCCAATGACAGGGTCCGAGCAGTACTTC | TRBV6-1 | once | TRBJ2-7 | TRBD1
CASRTSGAQYF | TGTGCCAGCAGGACCTCAGGGGCGCAGTACTTC | TRBV27 | NA | TRBJ2-7 | NA
CASSPEVEYMDEQFF | TGTGCCAGCAGTCCAGAAGTTGAGTATATGGATGAGCAGTTCTTC | TRBV5-6 | NA | TRBJ2-1 | NA
CASTQGLGNYEQYF | TGTGCCAGTACCCAGGGACTGGGAAACTACGAGCAGTACTTC | TRBV19 | NA | TRBJ2-7 | NA
CASSETVSNQPQHF | TGTGCCAGCAGTGAGACAGTGAGCAATCAGCCCCAGCATTTT | TRBV6-1 | NA | TRBJ1-5 | NA
CASSRAQGNQPQHF | TGTGCCAGTAGTCGGGCTCAAGGCAATCAGCCCCAGCATTTT | TRBV19 | NA | TRBJ1-5 | NA